Reported below is one T cell receptor (beta chain). Per-nucleotide qualities are absent, and no much larger clonotype sits a single base away. This sample is drawn from a study of T cell repertoires and Cas9 in healthy adults (dated by TCRdb to the late 2010s). About the study as a whole: SpCas9-reactive T cells were characterized for multi-effector potency, cytotoxicity and lineage determination within the CD4 and CD8 compartments. This study looked at whether people already carry T cell immunity to the Streptococcus pyogenes Cas9 nuclease (SpCas9), the enzyme used in CRISPR gene editing. Study-wide findings and limitations: Among the healthy humans studied, a preexisting SpCas9-directed effector T cell response was described as ubiquitous. Proliferation and function of SpCas9-reactive effector T cells were reported to be mitigated in vitro by SpCas9-reactive regulatory T cells.

Healthy humans were used as donors in the study. From its cysteine to its phenylalanine, the CDR3 spans 13 amino acids. The CDR3 DNA has 39 bases and is translated from base 1. V is pared back by 5 bases and J by 7 bases, with 12 bases lying between the germline termini. As encoded in the germline V gene, CDR1 is SGHNT while CDR2 is YENEEA. The method behind the library was the immunoSEQ multiplex PCR assay. TCRdb took this table from immuneACCESS and kept in-frame rearrangements with V and J called. Such tables lack part of the clones; where checked against another copy, unresolved V genes explain under half of the gap, and the rest is unexplained. Present in this sample are about 1,500 clones, around 93% of which were seen just once. Jointly, the top ten make up around 3.6% of the sample.

Sequences were obtained from SpCas9-reactive CD4+ effector T cells (CD137+, CD154-, CD25-, CD127+) from PBMCs; culture status not recorded. The sample's cell subset or site, from its label and the paper: SpCas9-reactive effector T cells. The V and J genes are TRBV11-3 and TRBJ2-1, with no reliable assignment of the D segment. The receptor was derived from a human donor in good health. In nucleotides, the sequence is TGTGCCAGCAGCCCAGCAGGCGAAAATGAGCAGTTCTTC. It codes for CASSPAGENEQFF.